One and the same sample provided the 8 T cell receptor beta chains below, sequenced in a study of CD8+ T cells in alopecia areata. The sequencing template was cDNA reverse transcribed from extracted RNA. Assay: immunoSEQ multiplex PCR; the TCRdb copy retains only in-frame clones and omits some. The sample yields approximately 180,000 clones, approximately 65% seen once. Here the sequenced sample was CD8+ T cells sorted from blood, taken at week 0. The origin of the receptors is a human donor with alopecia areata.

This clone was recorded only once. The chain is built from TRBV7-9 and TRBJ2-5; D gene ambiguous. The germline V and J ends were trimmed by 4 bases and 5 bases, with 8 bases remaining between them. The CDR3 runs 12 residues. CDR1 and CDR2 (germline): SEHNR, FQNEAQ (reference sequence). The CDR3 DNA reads TGTGCCAGCAGCTCCGCTGGGGAGACCCAGTACTTC. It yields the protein CASSSAGETQYF.

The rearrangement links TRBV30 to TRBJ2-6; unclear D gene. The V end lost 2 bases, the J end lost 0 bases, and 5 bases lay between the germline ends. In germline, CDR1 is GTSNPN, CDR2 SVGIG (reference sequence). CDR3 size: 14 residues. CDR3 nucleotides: TGTGCCTGGAGTATGGTCTCTGGGGCCAACGTCCTGACTTTC. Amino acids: CAWSMVSGANVLTF.

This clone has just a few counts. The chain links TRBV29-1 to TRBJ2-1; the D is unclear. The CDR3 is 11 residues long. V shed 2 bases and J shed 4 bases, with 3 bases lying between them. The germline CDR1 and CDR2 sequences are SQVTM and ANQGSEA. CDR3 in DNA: TGCAGCGTTGAACAGTACAATGAGCAGTTCTTC. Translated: CSVEQYNEQFF.

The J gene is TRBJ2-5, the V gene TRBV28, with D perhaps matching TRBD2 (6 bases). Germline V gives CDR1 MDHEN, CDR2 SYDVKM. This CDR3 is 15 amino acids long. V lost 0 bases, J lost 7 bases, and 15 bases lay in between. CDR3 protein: CASSLWTGVEGTQYF. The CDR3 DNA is TGTGCCAGCAGTTTATGGACGGGGGTAGAAGGGACCCAGTACTTC.

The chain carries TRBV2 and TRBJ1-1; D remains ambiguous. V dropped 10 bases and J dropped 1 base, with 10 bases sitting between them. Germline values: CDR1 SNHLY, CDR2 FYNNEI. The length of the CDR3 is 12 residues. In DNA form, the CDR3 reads TGTGCCACCAAAACCCCGAACACTGAAGCTTTCTTT. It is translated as CATKTPNTEAFF.

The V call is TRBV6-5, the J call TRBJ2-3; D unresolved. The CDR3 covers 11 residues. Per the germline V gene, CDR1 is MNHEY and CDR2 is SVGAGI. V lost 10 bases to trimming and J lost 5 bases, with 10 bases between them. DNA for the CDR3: TGTGCCACATTAGCAGGAGATACGCAGTATTTT. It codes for CATLAGDTQYF.

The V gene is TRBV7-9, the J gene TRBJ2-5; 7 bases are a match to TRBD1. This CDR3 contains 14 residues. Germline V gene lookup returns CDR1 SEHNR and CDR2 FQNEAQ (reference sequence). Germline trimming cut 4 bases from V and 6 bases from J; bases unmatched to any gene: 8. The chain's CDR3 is CASSSRQGKKTQYF. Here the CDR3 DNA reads TGTGCCAGCAGCTCTCGACAGGGCAAAAAGACCCAGTACTTC.

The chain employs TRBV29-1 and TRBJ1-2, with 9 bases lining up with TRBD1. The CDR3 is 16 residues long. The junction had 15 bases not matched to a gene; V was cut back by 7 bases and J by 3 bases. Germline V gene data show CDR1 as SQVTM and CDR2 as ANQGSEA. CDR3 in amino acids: CSAPGQGNEGDYGYTF. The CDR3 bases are TGCAGCGCACCAGGACAGGGGAATGAGGGAGACTATGGCTACACCTTC.